The 20 T cell receptor beta chains in this list originate from one sample, sequenced in a study of blood T cells in healthy people across ages. PCR was performed a second time for roughly 6 to 12 cycles using a sample-barcoded 5' primer and a J-beta primer mix. TCRdb reprocessed the 5' RACE reads with MiXCR, giving one entry per CDR3 protein. The data contain 800,000 to 950,000 distinct CDR3 sequences, about 48% of them singletons. The sequenced sample consisted of blood. These receptors all come from a man under 40 in good health.

The V and J genes are TRBV6-2 or TRBV6-3 and TRBJ1-5; D gene unclear. Trimming cost V 5 bases and J 3 bases, with 14 bases left between them. From germline, CDR1 is MNHEY and CDR2 SVGEGT. CDR3 length equals 15 residues. CDR3 residues: CASSRAPGNNQPQHF. Here the CDR3 DNA reads TGTGCCAGCAGTCGGGCGCCAGGAAACAATCAGCCCCAGCATTTT.

This clonotype was found a few times. The genes are TRBV7-2 and TRBJ1-5; 8 nucleotides match TRBD1. Germline values: CDR1 SGHTA, CDR2 FQGNSA. The length of the CDR3 is 20 residues. V lost 3 bases, J lost 0 bases, and 16 bases stayed unmatched. The CDR3 DNA reads TGTGCCAGCAGCTTGCCCATGGACAGGGTGCGGTTCCATAGCAATCAGCCCCAGCATTTT. This sequence encodes CASSLPMDRVRFHSNQPQHF.

This clonotype was seen only a few times. This chain links TRBV12-3 or TRBV12-4 with TRBJ1-2; 9 nucleotides agree with TRBD1. Trimming removed 5 bases from V and 0 bases from J; junction bases left unmatched: 10. CDR3 length: 17 residues. CDR3 in amino acids: CASSTDKDRGPNYGYTF. Here the CDR3 DNA reads TGTGCCAGCAGTACTGACAAGGACAGGGGTCCTAACTATGGCTACACCTTC.

For this clonotype: A much more abundant neighbour one base away suggests this may be a read error. This chain uses TRBV30 with TRBJ2-3; TRBD2 is a possible D gene (5 bases). Germline V gene sequence: CDR1 GTSNPN, CDR2 SVGIG (reference sequence). The CDR3 covers 11 residues. The CDR3 DNA reads TGTGCCGGGAGTGTACTTACTACGCAGTATTTT. Encoded protein: CAGSVLTTQYF.

The chain combines TRBV18 with TRBJ2-1; either TRBD1 or TRBD2 may supply D (5 bases each). CDR1 KGHSH and CDR2 LQKENI come from the germline V gene. V gave up 6 bases and J gave up 0 bases, with 12 bases separating them. CDR3 length: 15 residues. CDR3 sequence reads: CASSRWGSSYNEQFF. The DNA of the CDR3 is TGTGCCAGCTCCCGATGGGGGAGCTCCTACAATGAGCAGTTCTTC. The full variable domain, rest sourced from reference TRBV18 and TRBJ2-1, is NAGVMQNPRHLVRRRGQEARLRCSPMKGHSHVYWYRQLPEEGLKFMVYLQKENIIDESGMPKERFSAEFPKEGPSILRIQQVVRGDSAAYFCASSRWGSSYNEQFFGPGTRLTVL.

This clonotype was observed a single time. CDR3 nucleotide sequence: TGTGCCAGCAGTTTCCAGACTAGCGGGGTGTCCAATGAGCAGTTCTTC. Translating gives CASSFQTSGVSNEQFF. V is TRBV12-3 or TRBV12-4 and J is TRBJ2-1, with 11 bases matching TRBD2. The V and J ends lost 3 bases and 6 bases, in that order; junction bases with no gene match: 7. The length of the CDR3 is 16 residues.

This clonotype was counted only a few times. J is TRBJ1-1 and V is TRBV5-1; 7 nucleotides agree with TRBD1. The CDR3 runs to 12 residues. Germline lookup yields CDR1 SGHRS and CDR2 YFSETQ. Trimming removed 5 bases from V and 12 bases from J; junction bases left unmatched: 10. CDR3 DNA: TGCGCCAGCAGATCCGACAGGGAAAGCCCTTTCTTT. It specifies CASRSDRESPFF.

The chain is built from TRBV6-5 and TRBJ2-5; TRBD1 is a possible D gene (6 bases). CDR1 and CDR2 (germline): MNHEY, SVGAGI. There are 13 residues in the CDR3. The V end lost 7 bases, the J end lost 3 bases, and 12 bases lay between the germline ends. The CDR3 is CASMDSREETQYF. Here the CDR3 DNA reads TGTGCCAGCATGGACAGCCGAGAAGAGACCCAGTACTTC.

This clonotype was observed at least ten times. The chain is built from TRBV7-2 and TRBJ2-7, with D unresolved. Trimming shortened V by 2 bases and J by 2 bases, and 4 bases separated the two germline ends. Germline CDR1 reads SGHTA; CDR2 reads FQGNSA. This CDR3 spans 12 amino acids. The DNA for the CDR3 is TGTGCCAGCAGCTTAAACGCCTACGAGCAGTACTTC. Protein product: CASSLNAYEQYF.

The chain employs TRBV24-1 and TRBJ2-3, with D perhaps being TRBD1 or TRBD2 (7 bases each). Germline V lookup: CDR1 KGHDR, CDR2 SFDVKD. This CDR3 is built from 15 residues. V was pared by 5 bases and J by 5 bases, with 16 bases between. CDR3 in amino acids: CATSARTGEGDTQYF. The DNA for the CDR3 is TGTGCCACCAGTGCCCGCACAGGGGAGGGAGATACGCAGTATTTT.

The chain has TRBV7-9 and TRBJ1-4; 7 positions match TRBD1. Looked up from germline, CDR1 is SEHNR and CDR2 is FQNEAQ (reference sequence). The CDR3 runs to 14 residues. J lost 3 bases, V lost 5 bases, and 3 bases had no gene match. DNA for the CDR3: TGTGCCAGCAGCCGACAGGGCGCTAATGAAAAACTGTTTTTT. Residues: CASSRQGANEKLFF.

As for this clonotype: This sequence may be a read error, since a much larger clone differs from it by one base. V usage is TRBV4-3 and J usage is TRBJ2-5; TRBD1 or TRBD2 may be the D gene (5 bases each). V lost 1 base to trimming and J lost 3 bases, with 6 bases between them. The germline CDR1 and CDR2 sequences are LGHNA and YSLEER. The CDR3 totals 13 residues. CDR3 loop: CASSQGDEETQYF. The CDR3 nucleotides are TGCGCCAGCAGCCAAGGGGACGAAGAGACCCAGTACTTC.

V gene TRBV7-2 combines with J gene TRBJ2-4; no reliable D call. The germline CDR1 and CDR2 sequences are SGHTA and FQGNSA. The V and J ends lost 1 base and 9 bases respectively, with 7 bases between them. This CDR3 comprises 12 residues. The CDR3 DNA is TGTGCCAGCAGCTTAGTGTGGGGCATTCAGTACTTC. This translates into CASSLVWGIQYF.

The chain's CDR3 is CASSVVGSNTGELFF. Written as DNA, the CDR3 is TGTGCCAGCAGCGTAGTGGGCTCGAACACCGGGGAGCTGTTTTTT. This rearrangement joins TRBV9 to TRBJ2-2; D not resolved. Deletions cut 0 bases from V and 0 bases from J, with 6 bases between. The CDR3 is 15 residues long. The germline V gene encodes CDR1 SGDLS and CDR2 YYNGEE. The whole variable domain, remainder taken from reference TRBV9 and TRBJ2-2, is DSGVTQTPKHLITATGQRVTLRCSPRSGDLSVYWYQQSLDQGLQFLIQYYNGEERAKGNILERFSAQQFPDLHSELNLSSLELGDSALYFCASSVVGSNTGELFFGEGSRLTVL.

This clonotype was observed once. The chain carries TRBV3-1 and TRBJ1-1; 10 nucleotides match TRBD1. Germline lookup yields CDR1 LGHDT and CDR2 YNNKEL (reference sequence). The junction had 3 bases not matched to a gene; V was cut back by 6 bases and J by 5 bases. There are 13 residues in the CDR3. CDR3 in amino acids: CASREDRGTEAFF. CDR3 in DNA: TGTGCCAGCAGAGAGGACAGGGGGACTGAAGCTTTCTTT.

This clonotype came up once. With a much larger clone just one base away, this may be a read error. J is TRBJ2-5 and V is TRBV29-1; unclear D gene. The CDR3 consists of 13 residues. Germline V gene lookup returns CDR1 SQVTM and CDR2 ANQGSEA. V lost 3 bases and J lost 11, with 19 bases in between. In nucleotides, the CDR3 is TGCAGCGTTGATTATGCTCGAGTCAATGAGCAGTACTTC. This gives the protein CSVDYARVNEQYF.

There are a few counts of this clonotype. The chain recombines TRBV4-3 with TRBJ2-3, with 10 bases matching TRBD1. The ends lost 1 base at V and 1 base at J; junction bases unmatched: 8. Germline CDR1 and CDR2: LGHNA and YSLEER. The CDR3 length is 18 residues. In DNA, the CDR3 is TGCGCCAGCAGCCAAGCCGCCGGGACAGGGGACGGCACAGATACGCAGTATTTT. This sequence encodes CASSQAAGTGDGTDTQYF.

This clonotype has only a few counts. This chain uses TRBV3-1 with TRBJ2-1, with 8 positions matching TRBD2. V gave up 1 base and J gave up 15 bases; unmatched junction bases: 5. This CDR3 is 12 amino acids long. The germline V gene has CDR1 LGHDT and CDR2 YNNKEL (reference sequence). CDR3 sequence (DNA): TGTGCCAGCAGCCAAGCACGGGGGGGCCTGTTCTTC. Amino acid sequence: CASSQARGGLFF.

The CDR3 region is CASSQDGGGANVLTF. In DNA, the CDR3 is TGCGCCAGCAGCCAAGATGGAGGTGGGGCCAACGTCCTGACTTTC. V usage is TRBV4-1 and J usage is TRBJ2-6; D possibly corresponds to TRBD2 (5 bases). This CDR3 comprises 15 residues. Germline values: CDR1 MGHRA, CDR2 YSYEKL. Deletions cut 0 bases from V and 3 bases from J, with 6 bases between.

This clonotype has more than one count but fewer than ten. The V and J genes are TRBV7-2 and TRBJ1-1; D unclear. The germline V and J ends were trimmed by 1 base and 10 bases, with 10 bases remaining between them. From germline, CDR1 is SGHTA and CDR2 FQGNSA. This CDR3 is built from 12 residues. Here the CDR3 reads CASSLDGLIAFF. The DNA of the CDR3 is TGTGCCAGCAGCTTAGACGGTCTGATAGCTTTCTTT.